This T cell receptor beta chain was documented in a study of blood T cell repertoires in COVID-19. Study-wide context: Acute and convalescent COVID-19 specimens originated in the United States, Italy and Spain. In each case, the material was cDNA or gDNA derived from T cells, B-cell-depleted T cells, or PBMCs.

Source study methods: Reference gene primer amplification gave nucleated cell count estimates. The repertoire was sequenced with immunoSEQ multiplex PCR; TCRdb's copy has only in-frame clones and lacks some. D and trimming come from the DNA, and the V and J calls and clone size come from that table. The sample contains around 260,000 clones, roughly 89% of which appear only once. The V gene lost 6 bases and the J gene lost 0 bases, with 8 bases spanning the gap. The CDR3 is 13 residues long. Germline V lookup: CDR1 LNHDA, CDR2 SQIVND (reference sequence). The V gene is TRBV19, the J gene TRBJ1-2, with unresolved D. This TCR was recovered from a woman in her twenties or thirties with active or convalescent COVID-19. Sample: peripheral blood. The CDR3: CASRSVSNYGYTF. In nucleotides, the CDR3 is TGTGCCAGTAGAAGCGTCTCTAACTATGGCTACACCTTC.